This T cell receptor (beta chain) was sequenced during a study of response to subunit inactivated influenza vaccine listed by TCRdb under 2018. Notes on the research overall: Deep quantitative T cell receptor repertoire profiling was used in the study to track responses to a trivalent subunit inactivated influenza vaccine.

What the research found in general, with its limitations: According to the authors, only a limited number of new T cells may be recruited by each seasonal influenza vaccination.

Library generation was performed with RT-PCR. Sequenced on an Illumina HiSeq 2500. The public reads were reprocessed in TCRdb via fastp at Q25 and MiXCR, keeping in-frame beta chains. Rows with one shared CDR3 protein collapse into an entry with the most common genes and DNA. The sample data list about 830,000 distinct CDR3 sequences, and 15% to 20% of these were observed just once. Approximately 11% of the sample is taken by the ten largest. Spanning cysteine to phenylalanine, the CDR3 consists of 13 amino acids. CDR3 DNA is the only sequence kept; it has 39 bases, read in frame from the first base. CDR1 and CDR2, per the germline V gene (reference sequence), are DFQATT and SNEGSKA. Deletion took 3 bases off V and 0 bases off J, with a span of 8 bases between the germline ends. There are a few counts of this clonotype. Its antigen remains undetermined. Per-base quality was not reported, and no clone a single base away is much larger than it.

The sample consisted of PBMCs from blood, taken roughly 5 days after vaccination. This TCR was recovered from a man aged 50-59 years who received an inactivated influenza vaccine. Donor details come from another sample of the same person, matched by shared clones. The chain uses TRBV20-1 and TRBJ2-5; the D gene assignment is ambiguous. CDR3 sequence: CSASLSNQETQYF. The DNA sequence reads TGCAGTGCTAGTCTCTCCAACCAAGAGACCCAGTACTTC.